A single sample gave rise to the 20 T cell receptor beta chains below, sequenced in a study of shared clonotypes between healthy human individuals. The protocol was immunoSEQ multiplex PCR, while the TCRdb copy is restricted to in-frame clones and leaves out a portion. The sample lists about 2 million clones; 85% to 95% were seen once. Naive CD8 cells, CD45RO-negative and positively selected for CCR7, excluded terminally differentiated effector memory CD45RA+ cells. The specimen sequenced was naive CD8+ T cells sorted from blood. These receptors were obtained from a man aged 18 to 35 in good health.

To note about this clone: Within the sample, other DNA sequences also encode this same CDR3. This sequence joins TRBV5-1 and TRBJ2-1; 15 bases align to TRBD2. The V gene's germline CDR1 is SGHRS and CDR2 YFSETQ. The trim removed 2 bases at V and 4 bases at J, leaving 4 bases unmatched. CDR3 length: 17 amino acids. The CDR3 sequence: CASSLGLAGGLYNEQFF. The CDR3 DNA follows: TGCGCCAGCAGCTTAGGACTAGCGGGAGGGCTGTACAATGAGCAGTTCTTC.

The chain links TRBV9 to TRBJ2-3; tentatively, D is TRBD1 (5 bases). Germline V gene data show CDR1 as SGDLS and CDR2 as YYNGEE. The V end was cut by 1 base, the J end by 3 bases, with 9 bases between. The CDR3 covers 14 residues. The CDR3 loop reads CASSVSQGTDTQYF. The CDR3 nucleotides are TGTGCCAGCAGCGTATCCCAGGGAACAGATACGCAGTATTTT.

The chain recombines TRBV5-6 with TRBJ2-7; D assignment may be TRBD1 or TRBD2 (5 bases each). The germline gives CDR1 SGHDT, CDR2 YYEEEE. V dropped 6 bases and J dropped 2 bases, with 21 bases sitting between them. CDR3 length: 16 residues. CDR3 loop: CASTPGPPQGAYEQYF. DNA of the CDR3: TGTGCCAGCACGCCCGGACCTCCCCAGGGAGCCTACGAGCAGTACTTC.

The chain joins TRBV30 to TRBJ2-7, with TRBD2 identical over 13 bases. There are 15 residues in the CDR3. The ends lost 2 bases at V and 5 bases at J; junction bases unmatched: 6. Germline CDR1 and CDR2: GTSNPN and SVGIG (reference sequence). CDR3 loop: CAWSPGTSGTNEQYF. The CDR3, as DNA: TGTGCCTGGAGTCCCGGGACTAGCGGGACTAACGAGCAGTACTTC.

This rearrangement joins TRBV6-5 to TRBJ1-5, with 8 bases identical to TRBD1. The CDR3 totals 13 residues. CDR1 and CDR2 from the germline V gene are MNHEY and SVGAGI. The V and J ends lost 6 bases and 8 bases, in that order; junction bases with no gene match: 6. CDR3 DNA sequence: TGTGCCAGCAGCGGGACAGGCGTAAAGCCCCAGCATTTT. Amino acid sequence: CASSGTGVKPQHF.

This clone was detected only once. This chain joins TRBV7-3 and TRBJ1-1; D gene unclear. V was trimmed by 0 bases and J by 4 bases, leaving 6 bases between them. CDR1 is SGHTA and CDR2 is FQGTGA in the germline V gene. The CDR3 covers 13 residues. The CDR3: CASSLTWATEAFF. The CDR3 DNA reads as TGTGCCAGCAGCTTAACCTGGGCCACTGAAGCTTTCTTT.

The chain links TRBV6-1 to TRBJ2-7; D is ambiguous. Germline CDR1 reads MNHNS; CDR2 reads SASEGT. The CDR3 loop spans 14 amino acids. V was pared by 2 bases and J by 2 bases, with 10 bases between. As DNA, the CDR3 is TGTGCCAGCAGTGAATATGCCGGACCCTACGAGCAGTACTTC. It is translated as CASSEYAGPYEQYF.

DNA for the CDR3: TGTGCCAGCAGGGCCGGGACAGGGGGCCTCTATGGCTACACCTTC. It specifies CASRAGTGGLYGYTF. This chain joins TRBV6-5 and TRBJ1-2; 12 bases line up with TRBD1. The CDR3 has 15 residues. The ends lost 6 bases at V and 4 bases at J; junction bases unmatched: 6. Germline V gene sequence: CDR1 MNHEY, CDR2 SVGAGI.

The V and J genes are TRBV4-1 and TRBJ1-4, with TRBD1 matching 7 bases. The V gene end was trimmed by 4 bases and the J gene end by 1 base; junction bases not matched to a gene: 6. The CDR3 is 16 amino acids. Germline V gene data show CDR1 as MGHRA and CDR2 as YSYEKL. Here the CDR3 DNA reads TGCGCCAGCAGCCCGTACTCAGGGGGAACTAATGAAAAACTGTTTTTT. This translates into CASSPYSGGTNEKLFF.

This clone was found once. J is TRBJ2-7 and V is TRBV5-4; 8 positions match TRBD2. V shed 5 bases, J shed 2 bases, and the junction held 6 bases outside the gene matches. Looked up from germline, CDR1 is SGHNT and CDR2 is YYREEE (reference sequence). CDR3 length: 14 residues. The CDR3 nucleotides read TGTGCCAGCAGTCCGGGGGGGTCCGCCTACGAGCAGTACTTC. Its translation is CASSPGGSAYEQYF.

This clone was detected once. This specimen includes other DNA sequences encoding the same CDR3. The chain couples TRBV19 to TRBJ1-2; D gene ambiguous. This CDR3 region has 14 residues. The V and J ends lost 1 base and 3 bases respectively, with 9 bases between them. From germline, CDR1 is LNHDA and CDR2 SQIVND (reference sequence). This CDR3 reads CASSIGAGDYGYTF. The CDR3 DNA follows: TGTGCCAGTAGTATAGGCGCGGGAGACTATGGCTACACCTTC.

The CDR3 nucleotides read TGCGCCAGCAGCCAAGCGGCAGGGTGGACTGAAGCTTTCTTT. Protein sequence: CASSQAAGWTEAFF. The gene calls are TRBV4-1 and TRBJ1-1; TRBD1 might be the D (5 bases). The CDR3 is 14 amino acids. From germline, CDR1 is MGHRA and CDR2 YSYEKL. The V gene lost 1 base and the J gene lost 5 bases, with 11 bases spanning the gap.

The V call is TRBV7-2, the J call TRBJ2-6; no clear D. Germline V gene data show CDR1 as SGHTA and CDR2 as FQGNSA. Trimming left V 7 bases short and J 4 bases short, with 8 bases between. CDR3 length equals 13 residues. CDR3: CASNLYGANVLTF. In DNA, the CDR3 is TGTGCCAGCAACCTTTACGGGGCCAACGTCCTGACTTTC.

V and J are TRBV15 and TRBJ1-2; D call uncertain. Germline CDR1 LNHNV, CDR2 YYDKDF (reference sequence). The CDR3 loop spans 16 amino acids. The V and J ends lost 0 bases and 7 bases respectively, with 18 bases between them. The CDR3 sequence: CATSRDVLAPLVGYTF. The CDR3 DNA sequence: TGTGCCACCAGCAGAGATGTTTTAGCACCCCTAGTTGGCTACACCTTC. Full variable domain (remainder filled in from reference TRBV15 and TRBJ1-2): DAMVIQNPRYQVTQFGKPVTLSCSQTLNHNVMYWYQQKSSQAPKLLFHYYDKDFNNEADTPDNFQSRRPNTSFCFLDIRSPGLGDTAMYLCATSRDVLAPLVGYTFGSGTRLTVV.

The rearrangement uses TRBV10-2 and TRBJ1-1; TRBD1 is a possible D gene (6 bases). There are 11 residues in the CDR3. V shed 2 bases and J shed 11 bases, with 9 bases lying between them. In germline, CDR1 is WSHSY, CDR2 SAAADI. The CDR3 nucleotides are TGCGCCAGCAGTGAGGGGGGGCCGGCTTTCTTT. It codes for CASSEGGPAFF.

The chain joins TRBV9 to TRBJ2-7, with TRBD2 matching over 8 bases. The CDR3 is 14 residues long. V shed 3 bases, J shed 2 bases, and the junction held 4 bases outside the gene matches. The germline V gene encodes CDR1 SGDLS and CDR2 YYNGEE. CDR3 bases: TGTGCCAGCAGCGCCGTCGGGGGGGCCTACGAGCAGTACTTC. This gives the protein CASSAVGGAYEQYF.

V is TRBV6-5 and J is TRBJ2-7; tentatively, D is TRBD2 (6 bases). In germline, CDR1 is MNHEY, CDR2 SVGAGI. This CDR3 has 14 residues. V was shortened by 4 bases and J by 6 bases, with 16 bases between the two germline ends. CDR3 residues: CASSLQGWTTEQYF. CDR3 nucleotide sequence: TGTGCCAGCAGTTTGCAGGGATGGACTACCGAGCAGTACTTC.

The V and J genes are TRBV4-1 and TRBJ1-2; D is possibly TRBD1 (5 bases). The germline V gene encodes CDR1 MGHRA and CDR2 YSYEKL. The CDR3 sequence is 19 residues long. V was clipped by 1 base and J by 5 bases, with 26 bases between them. The CDR3 DNA reads TGCGCCAGCAGCCAAGGACCAGTGGACCGGGACTTATGGGTATATGGCTACACCTTC. This sequence encodes CASSQGPVDRDLWVYGYTF.

V and J are TRBV6-1 and TRBJ1-2, with D unclear. The CDR3 totals 15 residues. Germline CDR1 MNHNS, CDR2 SASEGT. Trimming stripped 4 bases from V and 5 bases from J, with 17 bases between. This chain's CDR3 is CASSGYSEYGYGYTF. The DNA of the CDR3 is TGTGCCAGCAGTGGTTACAGTGAGTACGGGTATGGCTACACCTTC.

V and J are TRBV6-5 and TRBJ1-4; TRBD1 might be the D (5 bases). The V gene's germline CDR1 is MNHEY and CDR2 SVGAGI. Trimming removed 6 bases from V and 7 bases from J, with 18 bases in between. CDR3 length equals 15 residues. The CDR3 bases are TGTGCCAGCAGCCCAGGGACTCACCCCCCTGAAAAACTGTTTTTT. It specifies CASSPGTHPPEKLFF.